This record concerns one TCR beta chain sequence. This record belongs to a study of OX40 agonist ivuxolimab in advanced cancers. Assay: immunoSEQ multiplex PCR; the TCRdb copy retains only in-frame clones and omits some. The data contain 100,000 to 140,000 clones, approximately 90% of them seen just once; the ten biggest clones take up about 1.2%. CDR1 MDHEN and CDR2 SYDVKM come from the germline V gene. V was shortened by 5 bases and J by 2 bases, with 16 bases between the two germline ends. This CDR3 has 16 amino acids. The receptor's source is an adult with an advanced solid tumor such as melanoma, head and neck, liver or kidney cancer. This specimen consisted of CD4+ or CD8+ T cells sorted from blood, obtained in a trial of the OX40 agonist ivuxolimab. The chain has TRBV28 and TRBJ2-1; D perhaps matches TRBD2 (6 bases). CDR3: CASSPTGRGTYNEQFF. The CDR3 nucleotides are TGTGCCAGCAGTCCGACGGGGCGGGGAACCTACAATGAGCAGTTCTTC.